This T cell receptor beta chain was recovered during a study of T cell responses to AZD1222 COVID-19 vaccine. Trimming took off 3 bases at V and 2 bases at J, with 10 bases between the two ends. This CDR3 contains 14 residues. Per the germline V gene, CDR1 is LGHDT and CDR2 is YNNKEL (reference sequence). About this clone itself: Its antigen is not identified.

Overall study results and limits: Females outnumbered males among donors, who were mostly white British; clonal diversity was possibly underestimated. Elevations in Spike-specific TCR breadth and depth followed administration of two AZD1222 doses.

Measured with immunoSEQ multiplex PCR; TCRdb has only the in-frame clones, and not every one. Of 250,000 to 300,000 clones listed, 85% to 95% are singletons. The TCR sequence derives from an adult who received the AZD1222 COVID-19 vaccine. V usage is TRBV3-1 (or the pseudogene TRBV3-2) and J usage is TRBJ2-5; TRBD1 might be the D (5 bases). Specimen: peripheral blood, collected 28 days after the second AZD1222 dose. The CDR3 loop is CASSQGRRQETQYF. The DNA for the CDR3 is TGTGCCAGCAGCCAGGGGCGGCGGCAAGAGACCCAGTACTTC.